This T cell receptor beta chain emerged from a study of cytomegalovirus exposure and HLA in healthy donors. The wider study: Across under 450 genotyped donors, 81% landed in the Caucasian-associated ancestry cluster.

PCR primers comprised 60 Vbeta and 13 Jbeta primers. The table came from immunoSEQ multiplex PCR; TCRdb's copy has only in-frame clones and leaves some out. The repertoire holds roughly 170,000 clones, with just under 85% as singletons. Study outcomes and limitations: Across donors, most TCRs were seen rarely, yet some public ones were widespread.

V was shortened by 8 bases and J by 3 bases, with 28 bases between the two germline ends. CDR3 length: 18 amino acids. Germline-derived CDR1 and CDR2 are SEHNR and FQNEAQ (reference sequence). For this clone: Antigen specificity is unknown.

The source of this sequence is a girl under 18 in good health and CMV-seropositive. What was sequenced was PBMCs. This rearrangement joins TRBV7-9 to TRBJ1-2; TRBD1 might be the D (6 bases). The CDR3 sequence: CASPLKAGAGDPYYGYTF. The CDR3 nucleotides read TGTGCCAGCCCCCTGAAGGCTGGGGCAGGGGATCCCTACTATGGCTACACCTTC.